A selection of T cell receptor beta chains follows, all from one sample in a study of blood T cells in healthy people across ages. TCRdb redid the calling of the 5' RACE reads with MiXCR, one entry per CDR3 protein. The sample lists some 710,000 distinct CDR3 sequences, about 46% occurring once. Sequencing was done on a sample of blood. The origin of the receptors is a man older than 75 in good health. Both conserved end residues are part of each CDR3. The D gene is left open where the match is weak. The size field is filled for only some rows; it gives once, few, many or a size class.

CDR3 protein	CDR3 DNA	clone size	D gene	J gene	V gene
CASSLLGTGGTETQYF	TGTGCCAGCAGCTTACTAGGGACAGGGGGCACGGAGACCCAGTACTTC	.	TRBD1	TRBJ2-5	TRBV7-2
CASSLAESVGEQFF	TGTGCTAGCAGCTTAGCGGAATCAGTGGGTGAGCAGTTCTTC	.	.	TRBJ2-1	TRBV7-7
CASSFATENTEAFF	TGTGCCAGCAGCTTCGCGACGGAGAACACTGAAGCTTTCTTT	.	.	TRBJ1-1	TRBV3-1
CASSPGPLGREQYF	TGTGCCAGCAGCCCCGGTCCCCTGGGGAGGGAGCAGTACTTC	few	.	TRBJ2-7	TRBV11-3
CASSQAEIQYF	TGTGCCAGCAGCCAAGCTGAAATCCAGTACTTC	many	.	TRBJ2-7	TRBV3-1
CSVVGHPGQSLLWTEAFF	TGCAGCGTTGTGGGTCATCCGGGACAGTCCCTTCTGTGGACTGAAGCTTTCTTT	.	TRBD1	TRBJ1-1	TRBV29-1
CSAAESYNEQFF	TGCAGTGCTGCGGAAAGCTACAATGAGCAGTTCTTC	.	.	TRBJ2-1	TRBV20-1
CASSLWGFPDTQYF	TGTGCCAGCAGCTTATGGGGGTTCCCAGATACGCAGTATTTT	few	.	TRBJ2-3	TRBV7-8
CSVEVRGQADGEQFF	TGCAGCGTTGAAGTCAGGGGCCAGGCAGATGGTGAGCAGTTCTTC	.	.	TRBJ2-1	TRBV29-1
CASSDGTISSYNEQFF	TGTGCCAGCAGTGACGGGACAATTAGCTCCTACAATGAGCAGTTCTTC	.	.	TRBJ2-1	TRBV2
CASSLHRTAETQYF	TGTGCCAGCAGCTTACATCGTACAGCGGAGACCCAGTACTTC	few	.	TRBJ2-5	TRBV7-2
CASSYSNGDNYGYTF	TGTGCCAGCAGTTACTCGAACGGGGACAACTATGGCTACACCTTC	.	.	TRBJ1-2	TRBV6-2/TRBV6-3
CASSSMLTSPTPYEQFF	TGTGCCAGCAGCTCGATGCTGACTAGCCCTACCCCCTATGAGCAGTTCTTC	.	TRBD2	TRBJ2-1	TRBV7-2
CASSSLGVAGGPRQYF	TGCGCCAGCAGCTCCCTTGGGGTAGCGGGAGGGCCAAGGCAGTACTTC	.	TRBD2	TRBJ2-5	TRBV5-1
CASSRGTSGRPQDTQYF	TGTGCCAGCAGCCGAGGGACTAGCGGGAGGCCCCAGGATACGCAGTATTTT	few	TRBD2	TRBJ2-3	TRBV7-8
CASSLDGSVSEQYF	TGCGCCAGCAGCTTGGATGGTAGCGTGAGTGAGCAGTACTTC	.	.	TRBJ2-5	TRBV5-1
CAISRQGNEQYF	TGTGCCATCAGCAGACAGGGGAACGAGCAGTACTTC	.	TRBD1	TRBJ2-7	TRBV10-3
CSARPLPASYEQYF	TGCAGTGCTAGGCCCCTACCCGCGTCCTACGAGCAGTACTTC	few	.	TRBJ2-7	TRBV20-1
CASNEEQGTRETQYF	TGTGCCAGCAACGAAGAACAGGGGACGCGAGAGACCCAGTACTTC	.	TRBD1	TRBJ2-5	TRBV6-5
CASGFNSPLNRRSYEQYF	TGTGCCAGCGGCTTTAATTCGCCGTTGAACAGGCGCTCCTACGAGCAGTACTTC	.	.	TRBJ2-7	TRBV5-5
CASSPRDREANEQFF	TGCGCCAGCAGCCCCCGGGACAGGGAAGCCAATGAGCAGTTCTTC	few	TRBD1	TRBJ2-1	TRBV5-1
CSASKGLNNEQFF	TGCAGTGCTTCCAAGGGACTAAACAATGAGCAGTTCTTC	.	TRBD2	TRBJ2-1	TRBV20-1
CASSGRPSGRIDNEQFF	TGTGCCAGCAGTGGGCGACCTAGCGGGAGAATAGACAATGAGCAGTTCTTC	.	TRBD2	TRBJ2-1	TRBV12-3/TRBV12-4
CSVDPPGQGYNEQFF	TGCAGCGTCGACCCTCCGGGACAGGGTTACAATGAGCAGTTCTTC	many	TRBD1	TRBJ2-1	TRBV29-1
CASRPGTSSYEQYF	TGTGCCAGCAGGCCCGGGACTAGCTCCTACGAGCAGTACTTC	few	TRBD2	TRBJ2-7	TRBV6-6
CASSQEDRRNEKLFF	TGCGCCAGCAGCCAAGAGGACAGGAGGAATGAAAAACTGTTTTTT	few	TRBD1	TRBJ1-4	TRBV4-3
CASSYDGSDTEAFF	TGTGCCAGCAGTTACGACGGGTCCGACACTGAAGCTTTCTTT	.	.	TRBJ1-1	TRBV6-5
CSARDLRRSYNEQFF	TGCAGTGCTAGAGATTTGAGGCGATCCTACAATGAGCAGTTCTTC	.	.	TRBJ2-1	TRBV20-1
CASSFGDGAYEQYF	TGCGCCAGCAGCTTCGGGGACGGGGCCTACGAGCAGTACTTC	few	.	TRBJ2-7	TRBV5-1
CASRETGPEQYF	TGTGCCAGCCGGGAGACAGGGCCCGAGCAGTACTTC	.	.	TRBJ2-7	TRBV30
CASSPTSGEPQETQYF	TGTGCCAGCAGCCCGACTAGCGGGGAGCCCCAAGAGACCCAGTACTTC	.	TRBD2	TRBJ2-5	TRBV3-1
CASSPTFSEGLYNEQYF	TGTGCCAGCAGCCCTACATTTTCAGAGGGCCTCTACAATGAGCAGTACTTC	.	.	TRBJ2-7	TRBV7-9
CASSSTTGGRRETQYF	TGTGCCAGCAGTTCAACGACAGGGGGCCGGCGAGAGACTCAGTACTTC	.	TRBD1	TRBJ2-5	TRBV6-6
CAWSKTSGVSYNEQYF	TGTGCCTGGAGCAAGACTAGCGGGGTCTCCTACAATGAGCAGTACTTC	few	TRBD2	TRBJ2-7	TRBV30
CSVEWLAGDEQFF	TGCAGCGTTGAATGGCTAGCGGGAGATGAGCAGTTCTTC	many	TRBD2	TRBJ2-1	TRBV29-1
CATADGYEQYF	TGTGCCACCGCGGACGGCTACGAGCAGTACTTC	.	.	TRBJ2-7	TRBV24-1
CSAIPAWGSTYEQYF	TGCAGTGCTATCCCGGCCTGGGGTAGCACCTACGAGCAGTACTTC	.	.	TRBJ2-7	TRBV20-1
CASTPTGSSAKNIQYF	TGCGCCAGCACCCCAACAGGGAGTTCGGCCAAAAACATTCAGTACTTC	few	.	TRBJ2-4	TRBV5-1
CASSPEGVVLTF	TGCGCCAGCAGCCCGGAGGGCGTCGTCCTGACTTTC	.	.	TRBJ2-6	TRBV5-1
CASSRRGAGGPGYNEQFF	TGCGCCAGCAGCCGGAGGGGAGCGGGAGGGCCAGGGTACAATGAGCAGTTCTTC	.	TRBD2	TRBJ2-1	TRBV4-1
CASSFFDRQETQYF	TGCGCCAGCAGCTTTTTTGACAGGCAAGAGACCCAGTACTTC	few	.	TRBJ2-5	TRBV5-1
CASRRSSVSSTDTQYF	TGTGCCAGTAGGAGATCTAGCGTCTCTAGCACAGATACGCAGTATTTT	.	.	TRBJ2-3	TRBV19
CSASGLAGSGNTQYF	TGCAGTGCTTCCGGACTAGCGGGATCAGGGAATACGCAGTATTTT	.	TRBD2	TRBJ2-3	TRBV20-1
CAISETSSGELFF	TGTGCCATCAGTGAAACTAGTTCCGGGGAGCTGTTTTTT	.	.	TRBJ2-2	TRBV10-3
CASSHDLNEKLFF	TGTGCCAGCAGCCATGACCTTAATGAAAAGCTGTTTTTT	.	.	TRBJ1-4	TRBV7-9
CASSESGGSRSEQYF	TGCGCCAGCAGTGAGTCTGGCGGGAGTCGTAGCGAGCAGTACTTC	.	TRBD2	TRBJ2-7	TRBV10-2
CASSLSSGRSSYNEQFF	TGCGCCAGCAGCTTGTCTAGCGGGAGGAGCTCCTACAATGAGCAGTTCTTC	.	TRBD2	TRBJ2-1	TRBV5-1
CASSLAAGEWNEQFF	TGTGCCAGCAGTTTAGCCGCGGGAGAGTGGAATGAGCAGTTCTTC	few	TRBD2	TRBJ2-1	TRBV12-3/TRBV12-4
CASSNRGEAFF	TGTGCCAGCAGTAATAGGGGGGAAGCTTTCTTT	.	.	TRBJ1-1	TRBV5-6
CASSLGRGGPSYNEQFF	TGCGCCAGCAGCTTGGGACGCGGGGGGCCCTCCTACAATGAGCAGTTCTTC	.	TRBD2	TRBJ2-1	TRBV5-1